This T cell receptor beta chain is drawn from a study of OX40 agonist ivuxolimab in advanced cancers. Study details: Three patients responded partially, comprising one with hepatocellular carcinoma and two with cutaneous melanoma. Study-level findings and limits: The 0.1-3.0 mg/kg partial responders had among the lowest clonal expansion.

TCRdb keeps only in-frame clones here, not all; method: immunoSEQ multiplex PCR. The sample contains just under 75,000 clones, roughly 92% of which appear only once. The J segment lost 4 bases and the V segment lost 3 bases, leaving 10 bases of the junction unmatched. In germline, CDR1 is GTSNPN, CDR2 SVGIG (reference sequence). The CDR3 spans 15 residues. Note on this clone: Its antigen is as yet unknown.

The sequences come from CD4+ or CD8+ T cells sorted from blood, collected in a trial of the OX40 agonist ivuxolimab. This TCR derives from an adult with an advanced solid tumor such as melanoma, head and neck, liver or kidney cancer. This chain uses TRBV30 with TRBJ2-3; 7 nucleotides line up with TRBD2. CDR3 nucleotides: TGTGCCTGGAGCCTCTGGGGGGGAAAGGCAGATACGCAGTATTTT. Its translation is CAWSLWGGKADTQYF. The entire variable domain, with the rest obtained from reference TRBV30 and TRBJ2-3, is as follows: SQTIHQWPATLVQPVGSPLSLECTVEGTSNPNLYWYRQAAGRGLQLLFYSVGIGQISSEVPQNLSASRPQDRQFILSSKKLLLSDSGFYLCAWSLWGGKADTQYFGPGTRLTVL.